This T cell receptor (beta chain) was recorded in a study of T-cell reconstitution after alpha-beta-depleted transplantation in children. Preparation of the TCRbeta library used unique molecular identifiers. In TCRdb, the PCR reads were re-called with MiXCR into one record per CDR3 protein. The sample comprises 540,000 or so distinct CDR3 sequences, roughly 24% of which are singletons, and 13% to 15% rests with the top ten. On this clonotype: Its antigen is undetermined.

Trimming pared 2 bases from V and 4 bases from J, leaving 17 bases between. Germline assignment: CDR1 SEHNR and CDR2 FQNEAQ (reference sequence). This CDR3 spans 16 amino acids. Study conclusions and caveats: Where alpha-beta T cells came from about two months after transplant was reportedly several hundred expanded graft clones.

The gene calls are TRBV7-9 and TRBJ1-2; tentatively, D is TRBD1 (6 bases). The sample in question was PBMCs, mostly from graft donor cells, obtained 360 days after TCRalphabeta/CD19-depleted stem cell transplant. The TCR was taken from a boy less than two years old who had a stem cell transplant for acute myeloid leukemia, so the T cells may come from the graft donor. CDR3 region: CASSLPGTNSAYGYTF. The CDR3 DNA is TGTGCCAGCAGCTTACCGGGGACAAATTCAGCCTATGGCTACACCTTC.